The rows below give T cell receptor beta chains drawn from one sample of a study of blood T cell repertoires in COVID-19. The protocol was immunoSEQ multiplex PCR, while the TCRdb copy is restricted to in-frame clones and leaves out a portion. In the table there are roughly 410,000 clones, about 90% of which are singletons. Input material: peripheral blood. These receptors were taken from a man aged 35-49 years with acute or convalescent COVID-19. Both conserved end residues are part of each CDR3. A D gene is named only where the DNA matches it firmly. Clone size appears in some rows only: once, few, many, or a class for an expanded clone.

cdr3_aa,cdr3_nt,clone_size,v_call,d_call,j_call
CASSDQGAASSYNEQFF,TGCGCCAGCAGCGACCAGGGGGCGGCTAGCTCCTACAATGAGCAGTTCTTC,-,TRBV5-1,TRBD1,TRBJ2-1
CASSPGLAGLNTGELFF,TGTGCCAGCTCACCGGGACTAGCTGGACTTAACACCGGGGAGCTGTTTTTT,-,TRBV18,TRBD2,TRBJ2-2
CASSLAGGGGYTF,TGCGCCAGCAGCCTTGCAGGGGGCGGGGGCTACACCTTC,-,TRBV4-1,TRBD1,TRBJ1-2
CASSSGHQAEQPQHF,TGTGCCAGCAGCTCGGGACACCAGGCGGAACAGCCCCAGCATTTT,-,TRBV3-1/TRBV3-2,-,TRBJ1-5
CASSFGTANTGELFF,TGCGCCAGCAGCTTTGGTACAGCCAACACCGGGGAGCTGTTTTTT,-,TRBV5-1,-,TRBJ2-2
CASRLQGAMGYTF,TGTGCCAGCAGATTACAGGGGGCGATGGGCTACACCTTC,-,TRBV5-6,TRBD1,TRBJ1-2
CASSFPSSAYEQYF,TGCGCCAGCAGCTTCCCTAGCAGCGCCTACGAGCAGTACTTC,-,TRBV5-1,-,TRBJ2-7
CASSQVWGGNEKLFF,TGTGCCAGCAGCCAAGTCTGGGGAGGGAATGAAAAACTGTTTTTT,-,TRBV3-1/TRBV3-2,-,TRBJ1-4
CASSASTGTGIEQYF,TGTGCCAGCAGCGCCTCAACCGGGACAGGGATCGAGCAGTACTTC,-,TRBV9,TRBD1,TRBJ2-7
CASSMGADEAFF,TGTGCCAGTAGTATGGGAGCAGATGAAGCTTTCTTT,-,TRBV19,-,TRBJ1-1
CASSLTYRGLDTDTQYF,TGTGCCAGCAGTTTAACGTACAGGGGGCTTGACACAGATACGCAGTATTTT,-,TRBV27,TRBD1,TRBJ2-3
CASSVRTGYGYTF,TGTGCCAGCAGCGTAAGGACAGGGTATGGCTACACCTTC,-,TRBV9,TRBD1,TRBJ1-2
CASWVGTGVSPLHF,TGTGCCAGCTGGGTTGGGACAGGGGTATCACCCCTCCACTTT,few,TRBV6-5,TRBD1,TRBJ1-6
CASSRHGTIDYEQYF,TGTGCCAGCAGCCGACACGGGACTATCGACTACGAGCAGTACTTC,-,TRBV28,TRBD2,TRBJ2-7
CASSSGTGIISTDTQYF,TGTGCCAGCAGCTCCGGGACAGGGATAATTAGCACAGATACGCAGTATTTT,-,TRBV11-2,TRBD1,TRBJ2-3
CASSYSSTGELFF,TGTGCCAGCAGTTACTCTTCAACCGGGGAGCTGTTTTTT,-,TRBV6-5,-,TRBJ2-2
CASLAGVSTGELFF,TGTGCCAGCCTAGCGGGGGTGAGCACCGGGGAGCTGTTTTTT,-,TRBV2,TRBD2,TRBJ2-2
CASSPGTVGEAFF,TGTGCCAGCAGCCCAGGGACAGTAGGGGAAGCTTTCTTT,-,TRBV9,TRBD1,TRBJ1-1
CASSSRTMEQYF,TGTGCCAGCAGTTCCCGAACAATGGAGCAGTACTTC,-,TRBV27,-,TRBJ2-7
CASSAQTGNHGYTF,TGCGCCAGCAGCGCTCAGACAGGGAACCATGGCTACACCTTC,-,TRBV5-1,TRBD1,TRBJ1-2
CASISDSLNTEAFF,TGTGCCAGCATTTCTGACAGTTTGAACACTGAAGCTTTCTTT,-,TRBV2,-,TRBJ1-1
CASSIRTGETEAFF,TGTGCCAGCAGCATCAGGACAGGGGAGACTGAAGCTTTCTTT,-,TRBV7-2,TRBD1,TRBJ1-1
CASSQEREWGREKTQYF,TGTGCCAGCAGCCAAGAACGTGAATGGGGCAGGGAAAAGACCCAGTACTTC,-,TRBV14,-,TRBJ2-5
CASSPAGGPSYNEQFF,TGTGCCAGCAGCCCGGCCGGCGGCCCCTCCTACAATGAGCAGTTCTTC,-,TRBV5-4,-,TRBJ2-1
CASSPGGFNNSPLHF,TGTGCCAGCAGCCCCGGAGGGTTCAATAATTCACCCCTCCACTTT,-,TRBV5-6,-,TRBJ1-6
CATTSGEQFF,TGTGCCACCACATCCGGGGAGCAGTTCTTC,-,TRBV6-5,-,TRBJ2-1
CASSLIGGQETQYF,TGTGCCAGCAGCTTAATAGGGGGCCAAGAGACCCAGTACTTC,-,TRBV7-6,-,TRBJ2-5
CATSRDQVRAGGYTF,TGTGCCACCAGCAGAGATCAGGTCAGGGCAGGGGGCTACACCTTC,-,TRBV15,-,TRBJ1-2
CAWKLTGAQTYTF,TGTGCCTGGAAACTAACAGGGGCCCAGACCTACACCTTC,-,TRBV30,TRBD1,TRBJ1-2
CASSLTAAREGRDTQYF,TGTGCCAGCAGCTTAACTGCGGCACGGGAGGGGAGGGATACGCAGTATTTT,-,TRBV7-3,TRBD2,TRBJ2-3
CASGLVRRGWNIQYF,TGTGCTAGTGGTTTGGTACGGCGGGGTTGGAACATTCAGTACTTC,-,TRBV12-5,-,TRBJ2-4
CASSMGDRGQPQHF,TGTGCCAGTAGTATGGGGGACAGGGGTCAGCCCCAGCATTTT,-,TRBV19,TRBD1,TRBJ1-5
CASSPSRDEQFF,TGTGCCAGCTCACCGAGCCGCGATGAGCAGTTCTTC,-,TRBV18,-,TRBJ2-1
CASSLGRKTYSYNEQFF,TGTGCCAGCAGCTTGGGTCGTAAAACTTACTCCTACAATGAGCAGTTCTTC,-,TRBV5-5,-,TRBJ2-1
CASSHIGLNYGYTF,TGTGCCAGCAGCCACATTGGGCTTAACTATGGCTACACCTTC,-,TRBV3-1/TRBV3-2,-,TRBJ1-2
CASSGQGASGRKLFF,TGTGCCAGCAGTGGACAGGGGGCCTCTGGCCGAAAACTGTTTTTT,-,TRBV28,TRBD1,TRBJ1-4
CASAGQGYNEQFF,TGTGCCAGCGCGGGACAGGGTTACAATGAGCAGTTCTTC,-,TRBV12-3/TRBV12-4,TRBD1,TRBJ2-1
CAIRNTDTQYF,TGTGCCATCCGTAATACAGATACGCAGTATTTT,-,TRBV10-3,-,TRBJ2-3
CASSQKNYSPLHF,TGTGCCAGCAGCCAAAAGAACTATTCACCCCTCCACTTT,-,TRBV3-1/TRBV3-2,-,TRBJ1-6
CASSDWTGWSNQPQHF,TGTGCCAGCAGTGACTGGACAGGCTGGAGCAATCAGCCCCAGCATTTT,-,TRBV6-4,TRBD1,TRBJ1-5
CASSLDADTQYF,TGTGCCAGCAGCTTGGACGCGGATACGCAGTATTTT,-,TRBV5-4,-,TRBJ2-3
CASRIPGQRTTEAFF,TGCGCCAGCAGGATACCGGGACAGCGGACCACTGAAGCTTTCTTT,-,TRBV4-1,TRBD1,TRBJ1-1
CASRNSGTGGIQPQHF,TGTGCCAGCAGAAATTCCGGGACAGGGGGCATTCAGCCCCAGCATTTT,-,TRBV28,TRBD1,TRBJ1-5
CASSEPGNTEAFF,TGCGCCAGCAGTGAGCCAGGGAACACTGAAGCTTTCTTT,once,TRBV10-2,-,TRBJ1-1
CASTTETGPFEQYF,TGTGCCAGCACCACCGAGACAGGACCCTTCGAGCAGTACTTC,-,TRBV2,-,TRBJ2-7
CATGLEFGQPQHF,TGTGCCACCGGACTGGAGTTCGGTCAGCCCCAGCATTTT,-,TRBV10-3,-,TRBJ1-5
CASKVGAGTGELFF,TGTGCCAGTAAGGTGGGAGCGGGCACCGGGGAGCTGTTTTTT,few,TRBV19,-,TRBJ2-2
CASSWTGDNEQYF,TGTGCCAGCAGTTGGACAGGTGACAACGAGCAGTACTTC,-,TRBV27,TRBD1,TRBJ2-7
CASSSDRTGSETQYF,TGTGCCAGCAGCTCTGACAGGACTGGATCCGAGACCCAGTACTTC,-,TRBV7-9,-,TRBJ2-5
CASSKALEAENGSGTYNEQFF,TGTGCCAGCAGCAAAGCTCTGGAGGCAGAGAATGGGAGCGGGACATACAATGAGCAGTTCTTC,-,TRBV21-1,-,TRBJ2-1
CSGRTGMNTEAFF,TGCAGCGGCCGGACAGGGATGAACACTGAAGCTTTCTTT,once,TRBV29-1,TRBD1,TRBJ1-1
CASSYRQTGEDSPLHF,TGTGCCAGCAGTTACAGACAAACAGGGGAGGATTCACCCCTCCACTTT,-,TRBV6-6,TRBD1,TRBJ1-6
CASSLAAYNEQFF,TGTGCCAGTAGTTTGGCGGCCTACAATGAGCAGTTCTTC,-,TRBV19,-,TRBJ2-1